Sequencing of this T cell receptor beta chain was carried out in a study of blood T cells in healthy people across ages. Primers used in a second PCR of about 6 to 12 cycles were a sample-barcoded 5' primer and a J-beta primer mix. Each CDR3 protein is one row after TCRdb ran MiXCR on the 5' RACE reads. The table has 600,000 to 850,000 distinct CDR3 sequences, more than 40% seen once. The CDR3 covers 12 residues. The germline V gene has CDR1 MDHEN and CDR2 SYDVKM. The V gene lost 2 bases and the J gene lost 5 bases, with 6 bases spanning the gap. In this sample, this clonotype turned up a few times. This clonotype was sampled from a woman aged 55-70 years in good health. The sample comprised blood. V is TRBV28 and J is TRBJ1-2; D not resolved. The CDR3 loop is CASSLGFYGYTF. CDR3 in DNA: TGTGCCAGCAGTTTAGGATTTTATGGCTACACCTTC.